The 22 T cell receptor beta chains in this list originate from one sample, sequenced in a study of early stage breast cancer tumors. Profiled with immunoSEQ multiplex PCR; TCRdb holds only in-frame clones, not every one. This sample has 9,500 to 10,000 clones, with 64% found just once. Material for sequencing was breast tumor tissue. The receptors stem from a person in their sixties or seventies with breast cancer.

The rearrangement uses TRBV7-8 and TRBJ2-1; no definite D call. Germline V gene data show CDR1 as SGHVS and CDR2 as FQNEAQ. The CDR3 runs 14 residues. The germline V and J ends were trimmed by 2 bases and 4 bases, with 9 bases remaining between them. DNA for the CDR3: TGTGCCAGCAGCTTAAGGGCTGGGTACAATGAGCAGTTCTTC. Amino acids: CASSLRAGYNEQFF.

This chain links TRBV7-9 with TRBJ1-2; possibly TRBD1 for D (6 bases). V lost 1 base and J 5 bases, leaving 8 bases between the germline ends. There are 13 residues in the CDR3. Germline V lookup: CDR1 SEHNR, CDR2 FQNEAQ (reference sequence). The CDR3, as DNA: TGTGCCAGCAGCTTAGACAGGGAATATGGCTACACCTTC. This translates into CASSLDREYGYTF.

There are a few counts of this clone. The chain joins TRBV10-3 to TRBJ1-2; 7 nucleotides align to TRBD1. The CDR3 sequence is 15 residues long. The V and J ends lost 6 bases and 3 bases, in that order; junction bases with no gene match: 10. CDR1 is ENHRY and CDR2 is SYGVKD in the germline V gene. The CDR3 reads CAISPDREGDYGYTF. CDR3 nucleotides: TGTGCCATCAGCCCAGACAGGGAGGGAGACTATGGCTACACCTTC.

This clone has a single count. The rearrangement uses TRBV28 and TRBJ1-4; 7 bases map to TRBD1. CDR1 and CDR2 from the germline V gene are MDHEN and SYDVKM. V lost 5 bases and J lost 6; bases outside the gene matches: 9. The length of the CDR3 is 15 residues. CDR3 sequence: CASSPPTGMDEKLFF. CDR3 bases: TGTGCCAGCAGTCCCCCGACAGGGATGGATGAAAAACTGTTTTTT. Filled out from reference TRBV28 and TRBJ1-4, the complete variable domain reads DVKVTQSSRYLVKRTGEKVFLECVQDMDHENMFWYRQDPGLGLRLIYFSYDVKMKEKGDIPEGYSVSREKKERFSLILESASTNQTSMYLCASSPPTGMDEKLFFGSGTQLSVL.

This clone has only a few counts. This sequence joins TRBV5-1 and TRBJ2-7; D is possibly TRBD2 (5 bases). The V gene's germline CDR1 is SGHRS and CDR2 YFSETQ. The CDR3 is made up of 14 amino acids. V was shortened by 2 bases and J by 1 base, with 10 bases between the two germline ends. CDR3 DNA: TGCGCCAGCAGCTTCTCGGGATATTCCTACGAGCAGTACTTC. This translates into CASSFSGYSYEQYF.

This clone has more than one count but fewer than ten. The chain carries TRBV4-1 and TRBJ2-2; 8 bases are a match to TRBD2. The ends lost 0 bases at V and 6 bases at J; junction bases unmatched: 3. The CDR3 sequence is 15 residues long. From germline, CDR1 is MGHRA and CDR2 YSYEKL. The CDR3 here is CASSQDGGGAGELFF. CDR3 coding DNA: TGCGCCAGCAGCCAAGACGGGGGGGGTGCCGGGGAGCTGTTTTTT.

This chain uses TRBV28 with TRBJ2-1; 10 bases are a match to TRBD2. The trim removed 5 bases at V and 3 bases at J, leaving 7 bases unmatched. The CDR3 runs to 16 residues. Germline lookup yields CDR1 MDHEN and CDR2 SYDVKM. DNA for the CDR3: TGTGCCAGCAGTCCCCCAGCGGGAGGGCTCTACAATGAGCAGTTCTTC. Its protein product is CASSPPAGGLYNEQFF.

The genes are TRBV7-2 and TRBJ2-7; 7 bases line up with TRBD1. CDR1 and CDR2 from the germline V gene are SGHTA and FQGNSA. The V segment lost 4 bases and the J segment 2 bases; nucleotides outside the gene matches: 8. The CDR3 consists of 15 residues. CDR3 region: CASSSGQELTYEQYF. CDR3 coding DNA: TGTGCCAGCAGCTCTGGACAGGAACTTACCTACGAGCAGTACTTC.

This chain joins TRBV29-1 and TRBJ2-6, with 7 nucleotides matching TRBD1. This CDR3 comprises 15 residues. Germline CDR1 reads SQVTM; CDR2 reads ANQGSEA. With 3 bases clipped from V and 0 bases from J, the junction kept 2 bases outside the gene matches. Written as DNA, the CDR3 is TGCAGCGTTGATACAGGGGACTCTGGGGCCAACGTCCTGACTTTC. Translation gives CSVDTGDSGANVLTF.

The rearrangement joins TRBV7-8 to TRBJ1-1, with D perhaps matching TRBD1 (6 bases). From germline, CDR1 is SGHVS and CDR2 FQNEAQ. CDR3 length: 16 amino acids. With 5 bases removed from V and 0 bases from J, the gap between germline ends came to 16 bases. In DNA form, the CDR3 reads TGTGCCAGCAGCCCCGAACGGGGGCGGTTGAACACTGAAGCTTTCTTT. Its translation: CASSPERGRLNTEAFF.

This chain connects TRBV21-1 to TRBJ2-1; the listed D gene, TRBD2, was not tested against the DNA. TRBV21-1 represents a pseudogene. The CDR3 is made up of 18 amino acids. CDR3 DNA: TGTGCCAGCAGCATCTCTGTCCGGACTAGCGGTCGGACGGATGAGCAGTTCTTC. Translated, it gives CASSISVRTSGRTDEQFF.

This chain connects TRBV9 to TRBJ2-3; D is undetermined. Trimming pared 0 bases from V and 2 bases from J, leaving 1 base between. Germline V gives CDR1 SGDLS, CDR2 YYNGEE. The CDR3 extends over 12 amino acids. As DNA, the CDR3 is TGTGCCAGCAGCGTAGTCACAGATACGCAGTATTTT. As protein: CASSVVTDTQYF.

The V gene is TRBV7-9, the J gene TRBJ2-1; 10 nucleotides match TRBD2. The CDR3 totals 13 residues. Trimming at V came to 1 base and at J to 10 bases, leaving 1 base not matched to a gene. In germline, CDR1 is SEHNR, CDR2 FQNEAQ (reference sequence). CDR3 nucleotides: TGTGCCAGCAGCTTAGTTAGCGGGAGGGAGCAGTTCTTC. Residues: CASSLVSGREQFF.

The table lists this clone with a count of one. This chain joins TRBV4-2 and TRBJ2-1; tentatively, D is TRBD2 (7 bases). The length of the CDR3 is 14 residues. Germline CDR1 LGHNA, CDR2 YNFKEQ. V was pared by 4 bases and J by 5 bases, with 12 bases between. CDR3: CASSPRGANNEQFF. DNA for the CDR3: TGTGCCAGCAGCCCCCGGGGGGCCAACAATGAGCAGTTCTTC.

V gene TRBV11-1 combines with J gene TRBJ2-3; D unresolved. In germline, CDR1 is SGHAT, CDR2 FQDESV (reference sequence). The CDR3 is 14 amino acids. V was trimmed by 0 bases and J by 4 bases, leaving 8 bases between them. The CDR3 sequence is CASSLANVADTQYF. In DNA form, the CDR3 reads TGTGCCAGCAGCTTAGCGAACGTAGCAGATACGCAGTATTTT. Full variable domain (rest looked up from reference TRBV11-1 and TRBJ2-3): EAEVAQSPRYKITEKSQAVAFWCDPISGHATLYWYRQILGQGPELLVQFQDESVVDDSQLPKDRFSAERLKGVDSTLKIQPAELGDSAMYLCASSLANVADTQYFGPGTRLTVL.

This clone was seen more than once but under ten times. The chain couples TRBV7-3 to TRBJ2-7; TRBD1 agrees at 7 bases. The V gene end was trimmed by 5 bases and the J gene end by 0 bases; junction bases not matched to a gene: 4. CDR1 is SGHTA and CDR2 is FQGTGA in the germline V gene. The CDR3 is 14 residues long. Written as DNA, the CDR3 is TGTGCCAGCAGCCCACACAGGGGCTCCTACGAGCAGTACTTC. Encoded protein: CASSPHRGSYEQYF.

This rearrangement joins TRBV2 to TRBJ2-7; 7 nucleotides line up with TRBD2. V lost 7 bases, J lost 2 bases, and 11 bases stayed unmatched. CDR1 SNHLY and CDR2 FYNNEI come from the germline V gene. The CDR3 has 15 amino acids. The CDR3 is CASTQREGGTYEQYF. CDR3 sequence (DNA): TGTGCCAGCACCCAAAGGGAGGGAGGTACCTACGAGCAGTACTTC.

The chain joins TRBV5-4 to TRBJ2-7; 11 bases agree with TRBD2. The germline V gene has CDR1 SGHNT and CDR2 YYREEE (reference sequence). The CDR3 is 15 residues long. Trimming cost V 5 bases and J 5 bases; bases outside gene matches: 9. For the CDR3, the DNA is TGTGCCAGCAGTTCCCCTCTAGCGGGAGGCAACGAGCAGTACTTC. This sequence encodes CASSSPLAGGNEQYF.

This clone was seen a few times. Different DNA sequences within this sample yield the same CDR3. V and J are TRBV11-3 and TRBJ2-2; 11 nucleotides align to TRBD1. Germline CDR1 SGHNT, CDR2 YENEEA. The J segment lost 5 bases and the V segment lost 9 bases, leaving 5 bases of the junction unmatched. The CDR3 runs to 14 residues. In DNA form, the CDR3 reads TGTGCCAGTAGCCGGGACAGGGGGACCGGGGAGCTGTTTTTT. Protein: CASSRDRGTGELFF.

The genes are TRBV2 and TRBJ2-2; TRBD2 might be the D (6 bases). Trimming stripped 6 bases from V and 7 bases from J, with 21 bases between. CDR1 is SNHLY, CDR2 FYNNEI, per germline. The CDR3 runs to 16 residues. CDR3 region: CASRQEATTRGGELFF. CDR3 sequence (DNA): TGTGCCAGCAGGCAAGAGGCGACGACTAGGGGCGGGGAGCTGTTTTTT.

Comment on this clone: Distinct nucleotide sequences in the sample also encode this CDR3. This sequence joins TRBV27 and TRBJ2-3; D call uncertain. Trimming pared 0 bases from V and 4 bases from J, leaving 8 bases between. Germline assignment: CDR1 MNHEY and CDR2 SMNVEV (reference sequence). The CDR3 spans 14 residues. The CDR3: CASSLSKASDTQYF. DNA for the CDR3: TGTGCCAGCAGTTTATCAAAGGCCTCAGATACGCAGTATTTT.

The chain is built from TRBV2 and TRBJ2-1, with D perhaps being TRBD1 or TRBD2 (5 bases each). Trimming shortened V by 8 bases and J by 8 bases, and 16 bases separated the two germline ends. Germline V gives CDR1 SNHLY, CDR2 FYNNEI. The CDR3 has 13 residues. CDR3 DNA: TGTGCCAGCTGGGGCCGGGGAGTGGATGAGCAGTTCTTC. Translation: CASWGRGVDEQFF.